This T cell receptor beta chain is drawn from a study of blood T cell repertoires in COVID-19. About the study: Sites in the United States, Italy and Spain provided acute and convalescent COVID-19 samples.

The ends lost 1 base at V and 4 bases at J; junction bases unmatched: 7. Germline V gene data show CDR1 as LNHDA and CDR2 as SQIVND (reference sequence). The CDR3 totals 16 residues. This clone was observed a single time. As handled by the study authors: Researchers report that nucleated cell counts were estimated from reference gene primer amplification. Only in-frame clones appear in the TCRdb table, and some are missing; sequencing was by immunoSEQ multiplex PCR. The V and J calls and clone size are taken from that table; D and trimming were inferred from the DNA. The sample shows around 200,000 clones, roughly 89% of them seen only once. Ages ranged from about 18 to 89 years, with residence in 24 US areas. Participant reports of clinical history set cohort assignment.

Sequencing was done on a sample of PBMCs or T cells enriched from blood (not recorded which). The rearrangement uses TRBV19 and TRBJ1-1; TRBD1 aligns across 9 bases. The clonotype originates from a woman between 35 and 50 years old with acute COVID-19. CDR3 residues: CASSIAPTGGGTEAFF. The CDR3 DNA follows: TGTGCCAGTAGTATAGCACCGACAGGGGGAGGCACTGAAGCTTTCTTT.